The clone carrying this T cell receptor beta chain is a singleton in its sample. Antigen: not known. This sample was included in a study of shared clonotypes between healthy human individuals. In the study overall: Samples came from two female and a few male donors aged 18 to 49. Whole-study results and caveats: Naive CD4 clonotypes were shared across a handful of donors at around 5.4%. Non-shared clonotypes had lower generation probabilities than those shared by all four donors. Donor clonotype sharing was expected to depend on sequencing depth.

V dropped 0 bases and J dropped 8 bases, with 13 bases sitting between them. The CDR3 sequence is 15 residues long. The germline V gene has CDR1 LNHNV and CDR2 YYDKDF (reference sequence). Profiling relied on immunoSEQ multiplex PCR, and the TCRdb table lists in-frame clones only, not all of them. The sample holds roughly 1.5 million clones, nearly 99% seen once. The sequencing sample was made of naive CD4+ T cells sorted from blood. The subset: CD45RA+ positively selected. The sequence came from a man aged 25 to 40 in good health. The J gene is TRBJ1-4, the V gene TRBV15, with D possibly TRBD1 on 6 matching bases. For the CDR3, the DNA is TGTGCCACCAGCAGAGATACAGGGAGGTCGGAAAAACTGTTTTTT. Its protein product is CATSRDTGRSEKLFF.